This is a list of T cell receptor beta chains from one sample in a study of memory CD4+ T cells and cytomegalovirus serostatus. The assay was immunoSEQ multiplex PCR, and TCRdb's table has in-frame clones only and misses some. Altogether 50,000 or so clones are present, approximately 80% being singletons, with the ten largest covering roughly 0.59%. The source material was memory CD4+ T cells from blood. These TCRs come from an adult in good health and CMV-seronegative. Each CDR3 is given with its conserved first and last residue. The order of the fields is V gene, clone size, J gene, D gene, CDR3 protein, CDR3 DNA. The D gene is left open where the match is weak. Clone sizes are given selectively: once, few, many, or a class where the clone is expanded.

>TRBV19|NA|TRBJ2-1|TRBD2
CASIRTSGDYNEQFF
TGTGCCAGTATCCGGACTAGCGGGGACTACAATGAGCAGTTCTTC
>TRBV10-3|NA|TRBJ1-6|NA
CATRNGLNKNSPLHF
TGTGCCACCCGTAACGGGCTAAACAAAAATTCACCCCTCCACTTT
>TRBV19|NA|TRBJ2-3|NA
CASSLGRGDRDTQYF
TGTGCCAGTAGTTTGGGGAGGGGGGACAGAGATACGCAGTATTTT
>TRBV5-5|NA|TRBJ1-4|NA
CASSFGRVGEKLFF
TGTGCCAGCAGCTTCGGAAGGGTTGGAGAAAAACTGTTTTTT
>TRBV13|few|TRBJ2-5|TRBD1
CASSYDRGETQYF
TGTGCCAGCAGCTACGACAGGGGTGAGACCCAGTACTTC
>TRBV27|NA|TRBJ1-1|NA
CASSLRGFGEAFF
TGTGCCAGCAGTTTACGGGGGTTTGGTGAAGCTTTCTTT
>TRBV14|NA|TRBJ2-7|TRBD1
CASSPIGGQGLYEQYF
TGTGCCAGCAGTCCTATCGGGGGACAGGGGCTCTACGAGCAGTACTTC
>TRBV5-1|NA|TRBJ2-5|NA
CASSSGRSEETQYF
TGCGCCAGCAGCTCGGGACGTTCGGAAGAGACCCAGTACTTC
>TRBV19|NA|TRBJ2-7|NA
CASGGGQRSAYEQYF
TGTGCCAGTGGGGGAGGACAGAGATCCGCCTACGAGCAGTACTTC
>TRBV19|NA|TRBJ1-3|NA
CASFDARKTGNTIYF
TGTGCCAGTTTCGACGCCAGGAAGACTGGAAACACCATATATTTT
>TRBV5-5|NA|TRBJ1-1|TRBD1
CASSPKYRDRVLHTEAFF
TGTGCCAGCAGCCCGAAGTACCGGGACAGGGTCCTTCACACTGAAGCTTTCTTT
>TRBV6-5|NA|TRBJ2-1|NA
CASSLRGPGEQFF
TGTGCCAGCAGTCTTCGGGGGCCGGGTGAGCAGTTCTTC
>TRBV10-3|once|TRBJ2-5|TRBD1
CAISAGQGQETQYF
TGTGCCATCAGTGCGGGACAGGGTCAAGAGACCCAGTACTTC
>TRBV29-1|NA|TRBJ2-2|NA
CSVDEVNTGELFF
TGCAGCGTTGACGAGGTTAACACCGGGGAGCTGTTTTTT
>TRBV5-1|NA|TRBJ1-3|NA
CASSLLPGGSGNTIYF
TGCGCCAGCAGCTTGTTACCTGGGGGATCTGGAAACACCATATATTTT
>TRBV19|NA|TRBJ2-7|NA
CASSVQAVGEQYF
TGTGCCAGTTCAGTTCAGGCGGTCGGCGAGCAGTACTTC
>TRBV4-2|NA|TRBJ1-1|NA
CASSQAGGGDTEAFF
TGTGCCAGCAGCCAAGCTGGGGGCGGAGACACTGAAGCTTTCTTT
>TRBV7-2|few|TRBJ2-6|NA
CASSLVGLRGANVLTF
TGTGCCAGCAGCTTAGTAGGACTACGTGGGGCCAACGTCCTGACTTTC
>TRBV6-1|NA|TRBJ1-3|TRBD1
CASSIGQGSGNTIYF
TGTGCCAGCAGTATTGGACAGGGGAGTGGAAACACCATATATTTT
>TRBV18|NA|TRBJ2-7|NA
CASSPSGGSYEQYF
TGTGCCAGCTCACCCTCCGGGGGCTCCTACGAGCAGTACTTC
>TRBV29-1|few|TRBJ2-1|TRBD2
CSVDTSGVYNEQFF
TGCAGCGTAGACACTAGCGGGGTATACAATGAGCAGTTCTTC
>TRBV7-8|once|TRBJ1-2|NA
CASSLGWYGYTF
TGTGCCAGCAGCTTAGGGTGGTATGGCTACACCTTC
>TRBV6-1|NA|TRBJ1-6|NA
CAGQSYNSPLHF
TGTGCCGGACAGAGCTATAATTCACCCCTCCACTTT
>TRBV19|NA|TRBJ2-2|NA
CASRTRTGELFF
TGTGCCAGCCGAACCCGCACCGGGGAGCTGTTTTTT
>TRBV5-8|NA|TRBJ1-5|NA
CASSLWRSTSNQPQHF
TGTGCCAGCAGCTTGTGGCGTAGCACAAGCAATCAGCCCCAGCATTTT
>TRBV4-2|NA|TRBJ1-5|NA
CASSQGVKQPQHF
TGTGCCAGCAGCCAAGGGGTAAAACAGCCCCAGCATTTT
>TRBV4-2|NA|TRBJ2-2|TRBD2
CASSQVAGANTGELFF
TGTGCCAGCAGCCAAGTAGCGGGGGCGAACACCGGGGAGCTGTTTTTT
>TRBV6-8|NA|TRBJ2-7|TRBD2
CASNQDRGPGLAGVHGSYEQYF
TGTGCCAGCAATCAAGACAGGGGGCCGGGACTAGCGGGGGTCCACGGATCCTACGAGCAGTACTTC
>TRBV19|once|TRBJ1-1|TRBD1
CASSKDRGREAFF
TGTGCCAGTAGTAAGGACAGGGGGCGGGAGGCTTTCTTT
>TRBV5-4|NA|TRBJ2-7|TRBD2
CASSTVPGLGSYEQYF
TGTGCCAGCAGCACCGTACCGGGACTAGGCTCCTACGAGCAGTACTTC
>TRBV28|NA|TRBJ1-6|NA
CASSSGLNSPLHF
TGTGCCAGCAGCTCGGGGCTTAATTCACCCCTCCACTTT
>TRBV15|NA|TRBJ1-2|NA
CATSRVAGDGGGYTF
TGTGCCACCAGCAGAGTGGCCGGGGACGGGGGCGGCTACACCTTC
>TRBV4-3|NA|TRBJ2-2|NA
CASSPSPGASGELFF
TGCGCCAGCAGCCCGTCTCCAGGGGCGTCCGGGGAGCTGTTTTTT
>TRBV9|NA|TRBJ1-1|NA
CASSVAMNTEAFF
TGTGCCAGCAGCGTAGCAATGAACACTGAAGCTTTCTTT
>TRBV30|NA|TRBJ2-1|TRBD2
CAFITSGGAFEQFF
TGTGCCTTCATAACTAGCGGGGGGGCTTTCGAGCAGTTCTTC
>TRBV7-9|NA|TRBJ1-5|NA
CASSFTPDSSNQPQHF
TGTGCCAGCAGCTTTACTCCTGACAGTAGCAATCAGCCCCAGCATTTT
>TRBV6-1|once|TRBJ1-2|TRBD1
CASSEAHAGGYGYTF
TGTGCCAGCAGTGAAGCTCATGCAGGGGGCTATGGCTACACCTTC
>TRBV5-1|NA|TRBJ2-1|TRBD2
CASSVTSGGSNEQFF
TGCGCCAGCAGCGTGACTAGCGGGGGGTCCAATGAGCAGTTCTTC
>TRBV28|NA|TRBJ1-6|NA
CASAGFGISYNSPLHF
TGTGCCAGTGCAGGGTTCGGTATTTCCTATAATTCACCCCTCCACTTT
>TRBV28|NA|TRBJ1-6|TRBD1
CASIDRGKGRIHF
TGTGCCAGCATAGACAGGGGTAAGGGAAGGATCCACTTT
>TRBV6-6|NA|TRBJ2-7|TRBD1
CASSYGQGPVEQYF
TGTGCCAGCAGTTACGGACAGGGGCCCGTCGAGCAGTACTTC
>TRBV9|few|TRBJ1-1|NA
CASSSASNTEAFF
TGTGCCAGCAGCTCGGCATCCAACACTGAAGCTTTCTTT
>TRBV29-1|NA|TRBJ2-5|TRBD1
CSVVGTAQETQYF
TGCAGCGTTGTGGGGACAGCTCAAGAGACCCAGTACTTC
>TRBV28|NA|TRBJ2-5|NA
CASSLGGGGQETQYF
TGTGCCAGCAGTCTGGGAGGGGGCGGCCAAGAGACCCAGTACTTC
>TRBV2|NA|TRBJ2-5|TRBD1
CASTDRAETQYF
TGTGCCAGCACCGACAGGGCGGAGACCCAGTACTTC